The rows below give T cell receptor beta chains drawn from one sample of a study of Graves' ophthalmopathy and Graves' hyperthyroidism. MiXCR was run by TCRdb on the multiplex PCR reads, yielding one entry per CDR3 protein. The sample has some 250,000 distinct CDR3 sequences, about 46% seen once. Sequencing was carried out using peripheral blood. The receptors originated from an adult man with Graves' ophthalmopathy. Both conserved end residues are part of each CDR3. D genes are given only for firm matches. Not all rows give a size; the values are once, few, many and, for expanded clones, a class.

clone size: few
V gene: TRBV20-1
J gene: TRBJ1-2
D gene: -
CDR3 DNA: TGCAGTGCTACGGGACCGCTAAACTATGGCTACACCTTC
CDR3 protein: CSATGPLNYGYTF

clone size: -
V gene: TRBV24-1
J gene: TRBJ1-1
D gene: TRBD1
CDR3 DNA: TGTGCCGCTAGTACAGGGGGCGATCGGAAAGCTTTCTTT
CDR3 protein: CAASTGGDRKAFF

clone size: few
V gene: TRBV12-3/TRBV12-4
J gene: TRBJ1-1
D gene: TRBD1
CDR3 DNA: TGTGCCAGCAGTGGGACAGGCCTGAACACTGAAGCTTTCTTT
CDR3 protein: CASSGTGLNTEAFF

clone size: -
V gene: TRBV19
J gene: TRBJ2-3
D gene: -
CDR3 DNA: TGTGCCAGTAGTACGACCCGGTCGGATACGCAGTATTTT
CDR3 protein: CASSTTRSDTQYF

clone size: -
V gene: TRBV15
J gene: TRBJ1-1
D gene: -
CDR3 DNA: TGTGCCACCAGCAGAGCGTTCGACAGGACTGAAGCTTTCTTT
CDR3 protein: CATSRAFDRTEAFF

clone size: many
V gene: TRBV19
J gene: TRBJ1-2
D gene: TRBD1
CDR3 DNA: TGTGCCAGCGTAGCGAGGGACAGAGCTAACTATGGCTACACCTTC
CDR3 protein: CASVARDRANYGYTF

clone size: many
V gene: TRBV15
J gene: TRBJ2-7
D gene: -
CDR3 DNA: TGTGCCACCCCCGAGCAGTACTTC
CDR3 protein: CATPEQYF

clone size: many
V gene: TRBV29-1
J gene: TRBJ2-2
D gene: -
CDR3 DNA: TGCAGCGTTGGCACCGGGGAGCTGTTTTTT
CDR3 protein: CSVGTGELFF

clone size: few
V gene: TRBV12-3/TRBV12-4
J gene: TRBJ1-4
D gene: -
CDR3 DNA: TGTGCCAGCAGTCAGGGAGGGTGGGAAAAACTGTTTTTT
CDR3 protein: CASSQGGWEKLFF

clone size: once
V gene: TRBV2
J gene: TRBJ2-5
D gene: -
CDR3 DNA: TGTGCCAGCAGCTTAGTGGCCGCTAGGGGGGAGACCCAGTACTTC
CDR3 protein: CASSLVAARGETQYF

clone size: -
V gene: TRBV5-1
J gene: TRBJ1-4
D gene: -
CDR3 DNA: TGCGCCAGCAGCCCCGAAGCCCCGAATGAAAAACTGTTTTTT
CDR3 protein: CASSPEAPNEKLFF

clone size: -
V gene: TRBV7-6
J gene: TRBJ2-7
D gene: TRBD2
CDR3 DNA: TGTGCCAGCAGCCTTACTAGCGGGAGGGGAGAGCAGTACTTC
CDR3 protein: CASSLTSGRGEQYF

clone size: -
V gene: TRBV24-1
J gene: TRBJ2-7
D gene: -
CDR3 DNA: TGTGCCACCAGTGATTTGGTTGGGCACGAGCAGTACTTC
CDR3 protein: CATSDLVGHEQYF

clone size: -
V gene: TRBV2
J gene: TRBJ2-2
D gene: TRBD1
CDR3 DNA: TGTGCCAGCAGGGGAACAGGGGTCGGGGAGCTGTTTTTT
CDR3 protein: CASRGTGVGELFF

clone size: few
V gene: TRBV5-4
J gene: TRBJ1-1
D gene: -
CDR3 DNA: TGTGCCAGCAGCTTGCCTGGATCCGGGGGGATGGCTGAAGCTTTCTTT
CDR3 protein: CASSLPGSGGMAEAFF

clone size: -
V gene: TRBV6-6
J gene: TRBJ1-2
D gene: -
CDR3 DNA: TGTGCCAGCAGTTACGAGGGATTTGATGGCTACACCTTC
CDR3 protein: CASSYEGFDGYTF

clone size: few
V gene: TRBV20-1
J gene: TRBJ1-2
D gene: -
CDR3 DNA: TGCAGTGCTAGAGATCAATATAGACAGACCTATGGCTACACCTTC
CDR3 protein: CSARDQYRQTYGYTF

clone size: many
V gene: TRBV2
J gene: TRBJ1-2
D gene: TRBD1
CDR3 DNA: TGTGCCAGCAGTGGACAGGGGTCCCACTATGGCTACACCTTC
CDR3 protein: CASSGQGSHYGYTF

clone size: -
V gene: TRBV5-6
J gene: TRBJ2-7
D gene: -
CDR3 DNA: TGTGCCAGCAGCTTCGGACAGAGCTACGAGCAGTACTTC
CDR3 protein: CASSFGQSYEQYF

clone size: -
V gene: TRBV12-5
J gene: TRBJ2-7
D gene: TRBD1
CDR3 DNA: TGTGCTAGTGGCCTCGGACAGGACGCCTACGAGCAGTACTTC
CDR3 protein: CASGLGQDAYEQYF

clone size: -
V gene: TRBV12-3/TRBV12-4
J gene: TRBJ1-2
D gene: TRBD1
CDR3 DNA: TGTGCCAGCAGTGAACAGACAGGGGGACGTGGCTACACCTTC
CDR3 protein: CASSEQTGGRGYTF

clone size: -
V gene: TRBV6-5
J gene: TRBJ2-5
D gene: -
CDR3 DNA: TGTGCCAGCAGCCGGACAGAGGGGCAAGAGACCCAGTACTTC
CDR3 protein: CASSRTEGQETQYF

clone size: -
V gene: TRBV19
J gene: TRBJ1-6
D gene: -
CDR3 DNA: TGTGCCAGTAGTATCCTTAGTCTGACAAATTCACCCCTCCACTTT
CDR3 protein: CASSILSLTNSPLHF

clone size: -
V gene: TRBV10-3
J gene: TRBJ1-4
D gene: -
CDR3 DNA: TGTGCCATCAGTGATCCGGGGACTAATGAAAAACTGTTTTTT
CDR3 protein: CAISDPGTNEKLFF

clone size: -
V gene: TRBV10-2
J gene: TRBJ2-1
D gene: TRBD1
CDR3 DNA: TGCGCCAGCAGTGAGCCTTCCGAGACAGGGGTCAATGAGCAGTTCTTC
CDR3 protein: CASSEPSETGVNEQFF

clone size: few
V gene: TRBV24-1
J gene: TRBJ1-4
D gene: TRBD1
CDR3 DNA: TGTGCCACCAGTGATTCCGGGACAGAGAATGAAAAACTGTTTTTT
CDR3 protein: CATSDSGTENEKLFF

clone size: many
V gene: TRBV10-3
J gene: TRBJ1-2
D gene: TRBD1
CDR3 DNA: TGTGCCTCGTCCCGGGACAGTGGCTATGGCTACACCTTC
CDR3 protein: CASSRDSGYGYTF

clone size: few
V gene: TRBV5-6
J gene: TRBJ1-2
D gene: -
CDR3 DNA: TGTGCCAGCAGTCAGGGGAAGTCTGGCTACACCTTC
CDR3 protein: CASSQGKSGYTF

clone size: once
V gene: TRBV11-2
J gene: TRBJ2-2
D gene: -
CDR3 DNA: TGTGCCAGCAGCTTAGGGACCACCGGGGAGCTGTTTTTT
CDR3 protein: CASSLGTTGELFF

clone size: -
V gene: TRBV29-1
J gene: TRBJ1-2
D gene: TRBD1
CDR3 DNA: TGCAGCGAACTGGGACAGGGGTGGGGCTACACCTTC
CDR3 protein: CSELGQGWGYTF

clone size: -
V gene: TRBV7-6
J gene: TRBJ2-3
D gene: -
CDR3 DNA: TGTGCCAGCAGCGCCCCGACAGCCACAGATACGCAGTATTTT
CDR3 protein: CASSAPTATDTQYF

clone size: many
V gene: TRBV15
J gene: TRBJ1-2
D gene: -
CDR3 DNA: TGTGCCACCAGCAAGGACAGCACTAACTATGGCTACACCTTC
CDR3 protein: CATSKDSTNYGYTF

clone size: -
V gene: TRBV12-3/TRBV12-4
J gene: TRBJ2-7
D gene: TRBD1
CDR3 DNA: TGTGCCAGCAGCGACGACAGGGGGTTCGAGCAGTACTTC
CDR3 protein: CASSDDRGFEQYF

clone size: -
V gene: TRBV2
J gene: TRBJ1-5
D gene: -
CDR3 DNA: TGTGCCAGCAGTGTTCGGGGGGGCGCCCAGCATTTT
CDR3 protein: CASSVRGGAQHF

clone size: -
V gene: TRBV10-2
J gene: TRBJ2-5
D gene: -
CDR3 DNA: TGCGCCAGCATGTCGGGACAAGAGGAGACCCAGTACTTC
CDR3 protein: CASMSGQEETQYF

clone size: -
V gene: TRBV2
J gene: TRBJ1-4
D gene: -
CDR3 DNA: TGTGCCAGCGGGAAAGAAGACAACAGTATTAATGAAAAACTGTTTTTT
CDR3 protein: CASGKEDNSINEKLFF

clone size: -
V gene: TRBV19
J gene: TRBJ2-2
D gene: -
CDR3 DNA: TGTGCCAGTAGCTCTACCTCGGGCGGGGAGCTGTTTTTT
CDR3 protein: CASSSTSGGELFF

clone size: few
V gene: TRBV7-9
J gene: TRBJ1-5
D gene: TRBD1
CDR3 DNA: TGTGCCAGCAGCTTGGCAGGGGGAATAGGTCAGCCCCAGCATTTT
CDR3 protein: CASSLAGGIGQPQHF

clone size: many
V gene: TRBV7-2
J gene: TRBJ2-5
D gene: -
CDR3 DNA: TGTGCCAGCAGCTTAGTGATAGCGTACCAAGAGACCCAGTACTTC
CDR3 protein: CASSLVIAYQETQYF

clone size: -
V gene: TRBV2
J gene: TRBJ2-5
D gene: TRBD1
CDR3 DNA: TGTGCCAGCAGGGAAATGACAGGGATAGGGGAGACCCAGTACTTC
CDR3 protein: CASREMTGIGETQYF

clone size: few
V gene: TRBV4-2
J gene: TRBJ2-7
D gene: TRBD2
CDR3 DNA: TGTGCCAGCAGTCAAGGCGGGGGGGACGAGCAGTACTTC
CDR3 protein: CASSQGGGDEQYF

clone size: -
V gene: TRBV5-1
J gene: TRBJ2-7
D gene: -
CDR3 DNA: TGCGCCAGCAGATCTACTTACAGCTCCTACGAGCAGTACTTC
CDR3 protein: CASRSTYSSYEQYF

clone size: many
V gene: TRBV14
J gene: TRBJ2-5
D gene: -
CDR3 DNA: TGTGCCAGCAGCCAAGAATGGGAGACCCAGTACTTC
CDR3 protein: CASSQEWETQYF

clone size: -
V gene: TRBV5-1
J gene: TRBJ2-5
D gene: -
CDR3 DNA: TGCGCCAGCGAGCCCGACTCCTGGTACCAAGAGACCCAGTACTTC
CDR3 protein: CASEPDSWYQETQYF

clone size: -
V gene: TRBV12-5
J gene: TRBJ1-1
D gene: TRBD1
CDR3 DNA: TGTGCTAGTGGTTTGGTACGACAGGGGGTCACTGAAGCTTTCTTT
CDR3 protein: CASGLVRQGVTEAFF